This TCR beta chain was profiled in a study of shared clonotypes between healthy human individuals. This clone was counted between two and nine times. The CDR3 runs 13 residues. Per germline, CDR1 KGHSH and CDR2 LQKENI. Trimming took 8 bases from V and 8 from J, leaving 13 bases between them. Those who donated were healthy HIV-negative adults, with no recent acute infections or vaccinations reported. This table comes from immunoSEQ multiplex PCR, and its TCRdb copy is limited to in-frame clones, with some not included. The table lists around 1.1 million clones, 75% to 85% of them singletons. V usage is TRBV18 and J usage is TRBJ1-6; D gene unclear. The origin of this receptor is a man aged 18 to 29 in good health. Some clones in this sample may be carry-over from other donors' samples. The sample consisted of memory CD4+ T cells from PBMCs. Subset meaning: CD45RA-negative fraction. The DNA for the CDR3 is TGTGCCAGCGCCCCCGACCCTTATTCACCCCTCCACTTT. Translated, it gives CASAPDPYSPLHF.